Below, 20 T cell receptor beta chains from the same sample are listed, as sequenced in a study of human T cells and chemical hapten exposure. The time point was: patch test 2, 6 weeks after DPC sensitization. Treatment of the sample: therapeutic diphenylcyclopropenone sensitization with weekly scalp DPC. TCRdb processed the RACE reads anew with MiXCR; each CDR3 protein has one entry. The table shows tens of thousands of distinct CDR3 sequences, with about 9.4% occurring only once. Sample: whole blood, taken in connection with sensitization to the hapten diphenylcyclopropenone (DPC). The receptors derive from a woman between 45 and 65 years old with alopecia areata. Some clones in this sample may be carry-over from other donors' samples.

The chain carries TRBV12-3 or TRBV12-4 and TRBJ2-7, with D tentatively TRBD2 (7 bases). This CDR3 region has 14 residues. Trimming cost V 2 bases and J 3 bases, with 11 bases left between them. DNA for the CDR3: TGTGCCAGCAGTTTAAGGGGGGGCATCTACGAGCAGTACTTC. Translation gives CASSLRGGIYEQYF.

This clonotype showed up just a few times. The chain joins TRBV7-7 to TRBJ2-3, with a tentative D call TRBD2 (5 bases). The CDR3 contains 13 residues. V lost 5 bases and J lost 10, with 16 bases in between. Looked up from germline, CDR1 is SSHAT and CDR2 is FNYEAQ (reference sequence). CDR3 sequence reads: CASSPTKHGAQYF. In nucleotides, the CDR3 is TGTGCCAGCAGCCCTACCAAGCACGGGGCGCAGTATTTT.

The CDR3 sequence is CASKGVVTGPNTEAFF. Written as DNA, the CDR3 is TGTGCCAGCAAGGGGGTGGTCACGGGACCGAACACTGAAGCTTTCTTT. This sequence joins TRBV6-5 and TRBJ1-1, with D possibly TRBD1 on 6 matching bases. Germline V gene data show CDR1 as MNHEY and CDR2 as SVGAGI. The CDR3 length is 16 residues. Trimming cost V 7 bases and J 1 base, with 19 bases left between them.

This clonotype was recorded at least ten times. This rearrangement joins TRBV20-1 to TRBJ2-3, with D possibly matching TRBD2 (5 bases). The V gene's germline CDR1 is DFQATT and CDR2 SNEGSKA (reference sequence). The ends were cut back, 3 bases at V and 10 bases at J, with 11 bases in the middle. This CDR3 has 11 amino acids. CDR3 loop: CSASFGVSQYF. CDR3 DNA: TGCAGTGCTAGCTTCGGGGTATCGCAGTATTTT.

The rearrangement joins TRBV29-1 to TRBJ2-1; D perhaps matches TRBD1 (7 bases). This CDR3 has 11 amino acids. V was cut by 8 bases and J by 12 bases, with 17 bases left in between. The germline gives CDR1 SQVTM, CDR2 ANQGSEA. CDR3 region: CSPSWGDRQFF. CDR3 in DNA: TGCAGCCCCTCCTGGGGGGACAGGCAGTTCTTC.

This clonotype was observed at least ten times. CDR3 nucleotides: TGTGCCACCAGCGACGGCTTAGACACTGAAGCTTTCTTT. This translates into CATSDGLDTEAFF. V and J are TRBV15 and TRBJ1-1; no definite D call. The germline gives CDR1 LNHNV, CDR2 YYDKDF (reference sequence). Trimming left V 5 bases short and J 3 bases short, with 10 bases between. The CDR3 sequence is 13 residues long. Drawing the rest from reference TRBV15 and TRBJ1-1, the complete variable domain is DAMVIQNPRYQVTQFGKPVTLSCSQTLNHNVMYWYQQKSSQAPKLLFHYYDKDFNNEADTPDNFQSRRPNTSFCFLDIRSPGLGDTAMYLCATSDGLDTEAFFGQGTRLTVV.

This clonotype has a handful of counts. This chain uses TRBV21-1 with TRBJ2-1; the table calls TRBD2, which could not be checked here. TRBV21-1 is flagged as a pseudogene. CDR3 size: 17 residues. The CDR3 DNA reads TGTGCCAGCAGCAATCGGACTAGCGGGCCATCCTACAATGAGCAGTTCTTC. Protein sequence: CASSNRTSGPSYNEQFF.

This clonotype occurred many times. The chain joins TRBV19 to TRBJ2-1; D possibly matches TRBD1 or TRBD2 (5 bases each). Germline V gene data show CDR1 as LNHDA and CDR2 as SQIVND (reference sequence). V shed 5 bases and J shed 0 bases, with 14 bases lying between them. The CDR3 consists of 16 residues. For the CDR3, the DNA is TGTGCCAGTAGTTGGGGTGGGGGTAGCTCCTACAATGAGCAGTTCTTC. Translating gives CASSWGGGSSYNEQFF.

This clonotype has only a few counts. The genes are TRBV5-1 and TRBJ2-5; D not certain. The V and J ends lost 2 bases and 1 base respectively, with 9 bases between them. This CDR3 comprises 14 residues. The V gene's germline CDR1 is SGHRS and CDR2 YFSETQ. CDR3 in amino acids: CASSFTGAQETQYF. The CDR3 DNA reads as TGCGCCAGCAGCTTTACGGGCGCCCAAGAGACCCAGTACTTC.

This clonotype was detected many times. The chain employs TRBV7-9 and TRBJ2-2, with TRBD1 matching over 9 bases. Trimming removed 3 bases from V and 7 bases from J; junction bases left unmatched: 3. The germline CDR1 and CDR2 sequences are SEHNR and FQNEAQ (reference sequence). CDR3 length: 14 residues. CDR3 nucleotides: TGTGCCAGCAGCTTCTCGACAGGGGGCGGGGAGCTGTTTTTT. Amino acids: CASSFSTGGGELFF.

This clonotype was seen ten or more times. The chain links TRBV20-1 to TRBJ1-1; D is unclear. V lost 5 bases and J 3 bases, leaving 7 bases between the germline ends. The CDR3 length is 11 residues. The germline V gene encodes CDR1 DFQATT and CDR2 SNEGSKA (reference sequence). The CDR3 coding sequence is TGCAGTGCTTTTCTGCACACTGAAGCTTTCTTT. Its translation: CSAFLHTEAFF.

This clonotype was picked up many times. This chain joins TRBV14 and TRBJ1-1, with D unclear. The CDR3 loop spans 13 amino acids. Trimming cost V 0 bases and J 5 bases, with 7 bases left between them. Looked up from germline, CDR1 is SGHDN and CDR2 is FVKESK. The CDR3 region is CASSQDEVTEAFF. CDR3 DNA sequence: TGTGCCAGCAGCCAAGACGAGGTAACTGAAGCTTTCTTT.

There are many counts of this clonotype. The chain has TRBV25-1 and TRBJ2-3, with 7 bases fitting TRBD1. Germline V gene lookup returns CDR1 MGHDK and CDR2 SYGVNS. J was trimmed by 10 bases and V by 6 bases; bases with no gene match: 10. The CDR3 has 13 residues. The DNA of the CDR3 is TGTGCCAGCAGCCAAGACAGGGTTTCCCCGCAGTATTTT. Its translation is CASSQDRVSPQYF.

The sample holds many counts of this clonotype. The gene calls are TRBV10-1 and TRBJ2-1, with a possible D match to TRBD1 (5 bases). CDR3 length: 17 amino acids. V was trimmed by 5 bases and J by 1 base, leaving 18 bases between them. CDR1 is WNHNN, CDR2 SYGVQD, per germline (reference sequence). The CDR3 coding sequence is TGCGCCAGCAGTCCGGACACCATCGCAGGGTCCTACAATGAGCAGTTCTTC. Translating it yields CASSPDTIAGSYNEQFF.

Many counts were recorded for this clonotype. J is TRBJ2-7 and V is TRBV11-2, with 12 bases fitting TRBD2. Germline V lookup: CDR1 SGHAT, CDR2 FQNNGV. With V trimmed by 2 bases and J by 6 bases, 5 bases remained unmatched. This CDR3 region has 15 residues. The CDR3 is CASSLRLAGVLEQYF. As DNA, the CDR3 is TGTGCCAGCAGCTTACGACTAGCGGGAGTTCTCGAGCAGTACTTC.

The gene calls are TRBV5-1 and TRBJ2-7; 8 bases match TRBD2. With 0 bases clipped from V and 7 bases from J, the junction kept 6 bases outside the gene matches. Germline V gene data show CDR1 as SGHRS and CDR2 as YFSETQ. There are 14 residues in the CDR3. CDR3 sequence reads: CASSLELAALEQYF. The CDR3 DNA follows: TGCGCCAGCAGCTTGGAACTAGCGGCCCTTGAGCAGTACTTC.

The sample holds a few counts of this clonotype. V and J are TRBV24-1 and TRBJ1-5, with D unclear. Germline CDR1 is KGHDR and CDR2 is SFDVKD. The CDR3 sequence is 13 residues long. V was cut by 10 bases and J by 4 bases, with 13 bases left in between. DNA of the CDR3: TGTGCCACTTCACGGGCTCCTAATCAGCCCCAGCATTTT. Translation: CATSRAPNQPQHF.

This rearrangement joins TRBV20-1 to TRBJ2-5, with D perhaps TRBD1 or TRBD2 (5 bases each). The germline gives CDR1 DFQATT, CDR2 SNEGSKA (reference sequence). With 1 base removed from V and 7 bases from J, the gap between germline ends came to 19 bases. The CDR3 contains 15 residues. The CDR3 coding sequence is TGCAGTGCTAGAGCTCCCAGGGCCCAGGCGGGGACCCAGTACTTC. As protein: CSARAPRAQAGTQYF.

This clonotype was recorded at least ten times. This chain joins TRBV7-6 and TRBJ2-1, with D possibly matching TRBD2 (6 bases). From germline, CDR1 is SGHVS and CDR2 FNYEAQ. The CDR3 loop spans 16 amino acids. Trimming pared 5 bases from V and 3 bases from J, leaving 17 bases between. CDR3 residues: CASSRGIPSSYNEQFF. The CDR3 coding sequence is TGTGCCAGCAGCCGGGGGATTCCCAGCAGCTACAATGAGCAGTTCTTC.

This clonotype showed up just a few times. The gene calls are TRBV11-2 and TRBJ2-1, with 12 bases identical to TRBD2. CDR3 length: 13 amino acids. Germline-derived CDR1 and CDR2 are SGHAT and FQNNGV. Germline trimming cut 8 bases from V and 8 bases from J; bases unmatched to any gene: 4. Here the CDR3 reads CASRTSGDHEQFF. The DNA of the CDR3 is TGTGCCAGCCGGACTAGCGGGGATCATGAGCAGTTCTTC. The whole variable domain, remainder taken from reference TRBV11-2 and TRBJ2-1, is EAGVAQSPRYKIIEKRQSVAFWCNPISGHATLYWYQQILGQGPKLLIQFQNNGVVDDSQLPKDRFSAERLKGVDSTLKIQPAKLEDSAVYLCASRTSGDHEQFFGPGTRLTVL.